A single T cell receptor beta chain is shown here with its context. Its antigen is still unknown. The data stem from a study of graft-versus-host responses after intestinal transplantation. Study overall: Isolated intestinal, liver-intestinal, or multivisceral transplants had been given to the recipients.

In germline, CDR1 is MNHEY, CDR2 SVGAGI. The trim removed 5 bases at V and 1 base at J, leaving 3 bases unmatched. This CDR3 spans 14 amino acids. The data were produced by immunoSEQ multiplex PCR, yet TCRdb's version contains in-frame clones alone and is incomplete. The sample shows just over 7,500 clones, around 72% of them seen only once. Processing was applied to graft tissue in order to liberate intraepithelial and lamina propria lymphocytes. Study conclusions and caveats: Present in recipient marrow, GvH clones included some that appeared first in ileum or blood.

The specimen was ileum tissue, collected 220 to 230 days after intestinal transplant. The V call is TRBV6-5, the J call TRBJ1-1; 8 bases are shared with TRBD1. The sequence came from a human patient who received an intestinal transplant, so some T cells may come from the graft donor. The CDR3 sequence: CASSRQGRNTEAFF. CDR3 bases: TGTGCCAGCAGTAGACAGGGGAGGAACACTGAAGCTTTCTTT.